The 3 T cell receptor beta chains below were found in one sample sequenced in a study of T cell responses to AZD1222 COVID-19 vaccine. Profiling relied on immunoSEQ multiplex PCR, and the TCRdb table lists in-frame clones only, not all of them. The repertoire includes about 150,000 clones, over 75% of them detected once, and approximately 3% sits in the top ten. The sample was peripheral blood, taken 28 days after the second AZD1222 dose. Source of these receptors: an adult who received the AZD1222 COVID-19 vaccine.

The chain links TRBV11-2 to TRBJ2-7, with 9 bases identical to TRBD1. Germline V gene sequence: CDR1 SGHAT, CDR2 FQNNGV. This CDR3 comprises 16 residues. With 5 bases clipped from V and 3 bases from J, the junction kept 11 bases outside the gene matches. In DNA form, the CDR3 reads TGTGCCAGCAGCCCCAACAGGGGGCGCAGAAACTACGAGCAGTACTTC. Translation gives CASSPNRGRRNYEQYF.

The V gene is TRBV2, the J gene TRBJ2-7, with 13 bases lining up with TRBD2. V lost 6 bases to trimming and J lost 1 base; unmatched junction nucleotides: 9. The CDR3 is 17 residues long. Germline assignment: CDR1 SNHLY and CDR2 FYNNEI. In nucleotides, the CDR3 is TGTGCCAGCAGAGGCGGGACTAGCGGGATTGGGTCCTACGAGCAGTACTTC. Translated, it gives CASRGGTSGIGSYEQYF. The full variable domain, its missing parts supplied by reference TRBV2 and TRBJ2-7, is EPEVTQTPSHQVTQMGQEVILRCVPISNHLYFYWYRQILGQKVEFLVSFYNNEISEKSEIFDDQFSVERPDGSNFTLKIRSTKLEDSAMYFCASRGGTSGIGSYEQYFGPGTRLTVT.

The V and J genes are TRBV7-6 and TRBJ2-2; 7 nucleotides line up with TRBD1. This CDR3 is 15 amino acids long. The V gene's germline CDR1 is SGHVS and CDR2 FNYEAQ. Trimming took 5 bases from V and 2 from J; bases not matched to a gene: 5. The CDR3 reads CASSLRDSNTGELFF. CDR3 DNA sequence: TGTGCCAGCAGCCTCCGGGACAGTAACACCGGGGAGCTGTTTTTT.